This T cell receptor (beta chain) emerged from a study of blood T cells in healthy people across ages. The authors ran a second PCR of 7 to 11 cycles using a sample-barcoded 5' primer and a J-beta primer mix. TCRdb independently ran MiXCR on the 5' RACE reads; one entry per CDR3 protein. The data show 950,000 to 1,200,000 distinct CDR3 sequences, more than 30% seen once. V shed 2 bases and J 4 bases; nucleotides not matched to a gene: 8. The CDR3 loop spans 16 amino acids. CDR1 is MNHEY and CDR2 is SVGAGI in the germline V gene. V gene TRBV6-5 combines with J gene TRBJ2-3; TRBD2 agrees at 8 bases. The sequenced material came from blood. This TCR derives from a man between 18 and 35 years old in good health. The CDR3 sequence: CASSYLVSGVADTQYF. The CDR3 DNA sequence: TGTGCCAGCAGTTACCTAGTTAGCGGGGTTGCAGATACGCAGTATTTT.